These 9 T cell receptor beta chains came from one sample sequenced in a study of blood T cell repertoires in COVID-19. Method: immunoSEQ multiplex PCR; TCRdb's copy keeps in-frame clones and lacks some. Among roughly 78,000 clones listed, around nine tenths were seen once. The sequenced sample consisted of peripheral blood. The origin of the receptors is an older woman with acute or convalescent COVID-19.

J is TRBJ2-7 and V is TRBV4-3; TRBD2 agrees at 11 bases. Germline CDR1 LGHNA, CDR2 YSLEER. This CDR3 has 17 residues. V shed 1 base, J shed 0 bases, and the junction held 5 bases outside the gene matches. The CDR3 DNA sequence: TGCGCCAGCAGCCAAGGTTTAGCGGGGGGGAGCTCCTACGAGCAGTACTTC. Amino acid sequence: CASSQGLAGGSSYEQYF.

The chain carries TRBV6-5 and TRBJ2-5; weak D call: TRBD2 (5 bases). The CDR3 is 15 amino acids. The V gene lost 4 bases and the J gene lost 1 base, with 13 bases spanning the gap. Per germline, CDR1 MNHEY and CDR2 SVGAGI. The CDR3 DNA is TGTGCCAGCAGTTCGCAGGCGGGTCTCCAAGAGACCCAGTACTTC. It yields the protein CASSSQAGLQETQYF.

The CDR3 DNA reads as TGTGCCAGCAGCGCAACAATCGGACTCTCTGGAAACACCATATATTTT. Translation: CASSATIGLSGNTIYF. V and J are TRBV9 and TRBJ1-3; D is unresolved. Trimming removed 3 bases at V and 0 bases at J, with 13 bases between. CDR1 is SGDLS and CDR2 is YYNGEE in the germline V gene. The CDR3 consists of 16 residues. Filled out from reference TRBV9 and TRBJ1-3, the complete variable domain reads DSGVTQTPKHLITATGQRVTLRCSPRSGDLSVYWYQQSLDQGLQFLIQYYNGEERAKGNILERFSAQQFPDLHSELNLSSLELGDSALYFCASSATIGLSGNTIYFGEGSWLTVV.

J is TRBJ2-7 and V is TRBV29-1, with a possible D match to TRBD1 (6 bases). CDR1 and CDR2 (germline): SQVTM, ANQGSEA. Trimming pared 3 bases from V and 4 bases from J, leaving 10 bases between. This CDR3 region has 12 residues. CDR3 nucleotide sequence: TGCAGCGTTGAGTCTCAGGGGTACGAGCAGTACTTC. Translating gives CSVESQGYEQYF.

The CDR3 sequence is CASSQVNLWDRDNEQFF. The CDR3 DNA is TGCGCCAGCAGCCAAGTTAATCTCTGGGACAGAGACAATGAGCAGTTCTTC. The chain couples TRBV4-1 to TRBJ2-1; 7 bases are a match to TRBD1. Germline lookup yields CDR1 MGHRA and CDR2 YSYEKL. Germline trimming cut 1 base from V and 5 bases from J; bases unmatched to any gene: 11. CDR3 size: 17 residues.

This chain links TRBV28 with TRBJ2-7, with TRBD1 as a possible D gene (5 bases). The CDR3 loop spans 13 amino acids. Germline V lookup: CDR1 MDHEN, CDR2 SYDVKM. Trimming pared 8 bases from V and 1 base from J, leaving 12 bases between. CDR3 sequence reads: CASFTGSSYEQYF. The CDR3 DNA follows: TGTGCCAGCTTCACAGGCTCATCCTACGAGCAGTACTTC.

The rearrangement joins TRBV10-3 to TRBJ2-1, with D hard to call. Germline V gene lookup returns CDR1 ENHRY and CDR2 SYGVKD. The CDR3 is 14 amino acids. V shed 4 bases and J shed 7 bases, with 14 bases lying between them. CDR3 DNA: TGTGCCATCAGTGTCCAGCGCACGACTAATGAGCAGTTCTTC. Translated: CAISVQRTTNEQFF.

This rearrangement joins TRBV3-1 (or the pseudogene TRBV3-2) to TRBJ1-2; TRBD1 agrees at 7 bases. CDR3 length: 15 residues. Germline V gene lookup returns CDR1 LGHDT and CDR2 YNNKEL (reference sequence). The trim removed 0 bases at V and 2 bases at J, leaving 3 bases unmatched. This CDR3 is CASSQDTGVNYGYTF. The CDR3, as DNA: TGTGCCAGCAGCCAAGATACAGGGGTAAACTATGGCTACACCTTC.

In its sample, this clone was seen a few times. The chain carries TRBV9 and TRBJ1-3; D is ambiguous. V was cut by 0 bases and J by 0 bases, with 10 bases left in between. The CDR3 covers 16 residues. In germline, CDR1 is SGDLS, CDR2 YYNGEE. CDR3: CASSVDMGSSGNTIYF. Written as DNA, the CDR3 is TGTGCCAGCAGCGTAGACATGGGCAGCTCTGGAAACACCATATATTTT.